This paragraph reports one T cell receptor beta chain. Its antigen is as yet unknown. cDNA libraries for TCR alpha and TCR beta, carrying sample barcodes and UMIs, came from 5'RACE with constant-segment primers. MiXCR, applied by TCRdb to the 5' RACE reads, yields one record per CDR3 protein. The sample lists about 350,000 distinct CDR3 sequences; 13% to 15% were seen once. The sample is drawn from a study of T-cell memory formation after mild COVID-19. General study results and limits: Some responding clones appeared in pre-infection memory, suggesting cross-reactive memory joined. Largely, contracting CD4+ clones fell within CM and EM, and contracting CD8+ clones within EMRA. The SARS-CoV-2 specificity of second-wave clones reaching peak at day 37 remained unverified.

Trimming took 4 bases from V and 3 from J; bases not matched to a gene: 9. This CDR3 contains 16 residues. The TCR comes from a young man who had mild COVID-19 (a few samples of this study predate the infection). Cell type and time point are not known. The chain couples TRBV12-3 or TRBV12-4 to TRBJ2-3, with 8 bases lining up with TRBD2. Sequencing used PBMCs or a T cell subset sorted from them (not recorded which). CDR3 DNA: TGTGCCAGCAGTTCCCCCTTCCGGGGGGGAACAGATACGCAGTATTTT. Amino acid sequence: CASSSPFRGGTDTQYF.